The 6 T cell receptor beta chains below were found in one sample sequenced in a study of CD8 T cells in Susac syndrome. Reverse transcription of about 0.5 to 1 ug RNA was carried out with random hexamers. TCRdb re-analysed the immunoSEQ multiplex PCR reads in MiXCR, keeping a single row per CDR3 protein. The sample yields 200,000 or so distinct CDR3 sequences, more than 90% seen once. Sequenced input: CD4+ T cells from PBMCs. The source of these receptors is a human donor with multiple sclerosis.

The J gene is TRBJ1-5, the V gene TRBV12-3 or TRBV12-4; 8 bases match TRBD1. This CDR3 region has 15 residues. V lost 3 bases, J lost 7 bases, and 8 bases stayed unmatched. CDR3 protein: CASSLGRGRIQPQHF. CDR3 coding DNA: TGTGCCAGCAGTTTGGGCAGGGGGCGTATCCAGCCCCAGCATTTT.

The chain recombines TRBV9 with TRBJ1-6; D possibly corresponds to TRBD1 (5 bases). V lost 3 bases and J 14 bases, leaving 12 bases between the germline ends. This CDR3 contains 12 residues. CDR1 and CDR2 from the germline V gene are SGDLS and YYNGEE. The CDR3 here is CASSAWDGTLHF. The CDR3, as DNA: TGTGCCAGCAGCGCATGGGACGGAACCCTCCACTTT.

This chain joins TRBV6-6 and TRBJ2-5; no clear D gene. This CDR3 has 13 residues. V was cut by 5 bases and J by 5 bases, with 12 bases left in between. Germline V gene lookup returns CDR1 MNHNY and CDR2 SVGAGI (reference sequence). The DNA for the CDR3 is TGTGCCAGCAGTCAGCAAAGGCCGGAGACCCAGTACTTC. It translates to CASSQQRPETQYF.

The CDR3 DNA sequence: TGCAGCGTTGGGTCCTCGGGGGCGAGCGAGACCCAGTACTTC. This codes for CSVGSSGASETQYF. The chain has TRBV29-1 and TRBJ2-5; perhaps D is TRBD1 or TRBD2 (6 bases each). Germline V lookup: CDR1 SQVTM, CDR2 ANQGSEA. The CDR3 spans 14 residues. Trimming took 4 bases from V and 5 from J, leaving 17 bases between them.

J is TRBJ1-1 and V is TRBV29-1; D is unclear. From germline, CDR1 is SQVTM and CDR2 ANQGSEA. The CDR3 is made up of 13 amino acids. V was trimmed by 3 bases and J by 0 bases, leaving 8 bases between them. Here the CDR3 reads CSVDPGLNTEAFF. Here the CDR3 DNA reads TGCAGCGTTGATCCGGGATTGAACACTGAAGCTTTCTTT.

The chain uses TRBV29-1 and TRBJ1-5; D gene unclear. Germline lookup yields CDR1 SQVTM and CDR2 ANQGSEA. CDR3 size: 13 residues. Deletions cut 4 bases from V and 2 bases from J, with 9 bases between. The DNA for the CDR3 is TGCAGCGTTGCCCTGGAGGGCAATCAGCCCCAGCATTTT. Its protein product is CSVALEGNQPQHF.